These T cell receptor beta chains were read from a single sample in a study of blood T cell repertoires in COVID-19. The method was immunoSEQ multiplex PCR; TCRdb's version includes in-frame clones alone and lacks a portion of them. The profile covers hundreds of thousands of clones, with approximately 89% appearing a single time and 1.8% taken by the ten largest. What was sequenced was peripheral blood. These receptors were obtained from a woman in her twenties or thirties with COVID-19, enrolled during active disease. The CDR3 runs from the conserved cysteine through the conserved F or W. The D gene is left open where the match is weak. Size values are once, few and many counts, or a class for expanded clones, and some rows have none.

cdr3_nt: TGTGCCAGCACCGGGACTAGCGGGCGGAACACCGGGGAGCTGTTTTTT
cdr3_aa: CASTGTSGRNTGELFF
v_call: TRBV9
clone_size: NA
d_call: TRBD2
j_call: TRBJ2-2

cdr3_nt: TGCGCCAGCAGCTCGTCAGATACGCAGTATTTT
cdr3_aa: CASSSSDTQYF
v_call: TRBV5-1
clone_size: NA
d_call: NA
j_call: TRBJ2-3

cdr3_nt: TGTGCCAGCAGCTTGACAGGGGTTCAGCCCCAGCATTTT
cdr3_aa: CASSLTGVQPQHF
v_call: TRBV7-9
clone_size: once
d_call: TRBD1
j_call: TRBJ1-5

cdr3_nt: TGTGCCAGCAGCCCCACCGGGACAGGGAGTACTGAAGCTTTCTTT
cdr3_aa: CASSPTGTGSTEAFF
v_call: TRBV6-2/TRBV6-3
clone_size: few
d_call: TRBD1
j_call: TRBJ1-1

cdr3_nt: TGTGCCAGCAGCGGACAGTTTGGAAACACCATATATTTT
cdr3_aa: CASSGQFGNTIYF
v_call: TRBV3-1/TRBV3-2
clone_size: NA
d_call: NA
j_call: TRBJ1-3

cdr3_nt: TGTGCCAGCAGCTCAGGGGGCTCTGGAAACACCATATATTTT
cdr3_aa: CASSSGGSGNTIYF
v_call: TRBV7-2
clone_size: NA
d_call: TRBD1
j_call: TRBJ1-3

cdr3_nt: TGCGCCAGCAGCTTGGGGCCAGGTGGGAACACCGGGGAGCTGTTTTTT
cdr3_aa: CASSLGPGGNTGELFF
v_call: TRBV5-1
clone_size: NA
d_call: NA
j_call: TRBJ2-2

cdr3_nt: TGTGCCAGCTCACCCTACGAGGGGGCAACTAATGAAAAACTGTTTTTT
cdr3_aa: CASSPYEGATNEKLFF
v_call: TRBV18
clone_size: NA
d_call: NA
j_call: TRBJ1-4

cdr3_nt: TGTGCCAGCAGCCTACTAGGGGGCAACACAGATACGCAGTATTTT
cdr3_aa: CASSLLGGNTDTQYF
v_call: TRBV4-2
clone_size: NA
d_call: TRBD1
j_call: TRBJ2-3

cdr3_nt: TGTGCCAGCAGCTTAGGCGGGGCGGCGGCTTTCTTT
cdr3_aa: CASSLGGAAAFF
v_call: TRBV7-9
clone_size: once
d_call: NA
j_call: TRBJ1-1

cdr3_nt: TGTGCCAGCAGCTCGGCCCAGGGGGCGGACACCGGGGAGCTGTTTTTT
cdr3_aa: CASSSAQGADTGELFF
v_call: TRBV7-6
clone_size: NA
d_call: TRBD1
j_call: TRBJ2-2

cdr3_nt: TGCGCCAGCAGCCCCGGACTAGCGGGGACCTACGAGCAGTACTTC
cdr3_aa: CASSPGLAGTYEQYF
v_call: TRBV5-1
clone_size: NA
d_call: TRBD2
j_call: TRBJ2-7